The 22 T cell receptor beta chains in this list originate from one sample, sequenced in a study of T cells after yellow fever vaccination. TCRdb reprocessed the 5' RACE reads with MiXCR, giving one entry per CDR3 protein. The sample gives under 55,000 distinct CDR3 sequences, 6.5% to 8% of which show up once; approximately 25% is in the top ten. This sample comprised CD8+ T cells not binding an NS4B(214-222) dextramer, sorted from PBMCs, obtained about 49 days after the first yellow fever vaccination. These receptor sequences come from a man between 18 and 35 years old who received the YFV17D yellow fever vaccine.

Many counts were recorded for this clonotype. The J gene is TRBJ1-1, the V gene TRBV5-1, with D possibly being TRBD1 (6 bases). This CDR3 has 14 amino acids. From germline, CDR1 is SGHRS and CDR2 YFSETQ. The V end was cut by 1 base, the J end by 1 base, with 8 bases between. The CDR3 is CASSLTGKNTEAFF. The DNA of the CDR3 is TGCGCCAGCAGCTTGACAGGGAAGAACACTGAAGCTTTCTTT.

V usage is TRBV5-1 and J usage is TRBJ2-3; 7 nucleotides align to TRBD1. Unmatched junction bases numbered 14, after V lost 2 bases and J lost 5 bases. This CDR3 is built from 17 residues. Germline V gene data show CDR1 as SGHRS and CDR2 as YFSETQ. The chain's CDR3 is CASSFWPRDSEKDTQYF. The CDR3 coding sequence is TGCGCCAGCAGCTTTTGGCCCCGGGACAGCGAGAAAGATACGCAGTATTTT.

This clonotype was picked up a small number of times. V gene TRBV11-1 combines with J gene TRBJ2-3; the D is unclear. Germline V CDR1 and CDR2: SGHAT, FQDESV (reference sequence). This CDR3 contains 16 residues. V lost 1 base and J lost 3, with 14 bases in between. The CDR3 sequence is CASSLVVVGSTDTQYF. The CDR3 DNA reads as TGTGCCAGCAGCTTAGTGGTAGTCGGGTCGACAGATACGCAGTATTTT.

This clonotype was recorded many times. The V gene is TRBV18, the J gene TRBJ2-6, with a possible D match to TRBD2 (5 bases). Looked up from germline, CDR1 is KGHSH and CDR2 is LQKENI. The CDR3 contains 15 residues. V dropped 4 bases and J dropped 0 bases, with 7 bases sitting between them. CDR3 protein: CASSLRGSGANVLTF. The CDR3 DNA follows: TGTGCCAGCTCACTCCGGGGCTCTGGGGCCAACGTCCTGACTTTC.

This clonotype has just a few counts. The chain employs TRBV20-1 and TRBJ1-5, with D maybe TRBD1 (5 bases). CDR3 length equals 12 residues. CDR1 is DFQATT, CDR2 SNEGSKA, per germline (reference sequence). The CDR3 DNA is TGCAAGTTACAGGAAAGCAATCAGCCCCAGCATTTT. Translating gives CKLQESNQPQHF.

This clonotype has just a few counts. V usage is TRBV9 and J usage is TRBJ1-6; weak D call: TRBD1 (6 bases). The CDR3 length is 13 residues. V was shortened by 0 bases and J by 9 bases, with 7 bases between the two germline ends. Germline loops: CDR1 SGDLS, CDR2 YYNGEE. CDR3 protein: CASSVGGGSPLHF. For the CDR3, the DNA is TGTGCCAGCAGCGTAGGAGGGGGTTCACCCCTCCACTTT.

This clonotype has ten or more counts. V gene TRBV12-3 or TRBV12-4 combines with J gene TRBJ1-2; possible D gene TRBD1, 5 bases. The germline V and J ends were trimmed by 3 bases and 2 bases, with 7 bases remaining between them. CDR3 length: 13 amino acids. The CDR3 loop reads CASSFPGNYGYTF. The CDR3 nucleotides read TGTGCCAGCAGTTTCCCAGGGAACTATGGCTACACCTTC.

The table lists this clonotype with many counts. The chain employs TRBV25-1 and TRBJ2-3; D may be TRBD2 (5 bases). The CDR3 spans 15 residues. From germline, CDR1 is MGHDK and CDR2 SYGVNS. Trimming shortened V by 4 bases and J by 0 bases, and 11 bases separated the two germline ends. The DNA of the CDR3 is TGTGCCAGCAGTGTGAGAGACTATAGCACAGATACGCAGTATTTT. Encoded protein: CASSVRDYSTDTQYF.

In its sample, this clonotype was seen a few times. DNA for the CDR3: TGTGCCAGCACCCCCGATGGTCCTTCCTACGAGCAGTACTTC. This translates into CASTPDGPSYEQYF. The chain uses TRBV7-6 and TRBJ2-7, with D hard to call. CDR1 is SGHVS, CDR2 FNYEAQ, per germline. V was clipped by 7 bases and J by 1 base, with 14 bases between them. The CDR3 loop spans 14 amino acids.

This clonotype was counted ten times or more. V and J are TRBV15 and TRBJ2-3, with 11 bases lining up with TRBD2. The CDR3 is 15 amino acids. V lost 1 base, J lost 4 bases, and 1 base stayed unmatched. Germline assignment: CDR1 LNHNV and CDR2 YYDKDF (reference sequence). Here the CDR3 reads CATSRASGGPDTQYF. Written as DNA, the CDR3 is TGTGCCACCAGCAGAGCTAGCGGGGGGCCAGATACGCAGTATTTT.

This clonotype was detected many times. The chain couples TRBV30 to TRBJ1-5; tentatively, D is TRBD1 (6 bases). V lost 1 base, J lost 5 bases, and 9 bases lay in between. This CDR3 comprises 13 residues. Germline V gene sequence: CDR1 GTSNPN, CDR2 SVGIG (reference sequence). The CDR3 sequence: CAWSAQGYQPQHF. DNA for the CDR3: TGTGCCTGGAGTGCCCAGGGGTATCAGCCCCAGCATTTT. Together with reference TRBV30 and TRBJ1-5, the CDR3 gives the full variable domain: SQTIHQWPATLVQPVGSPLSLECTVEGTSNPNLYWYRQAAGRGLQLLFYSVGIGQISSEVPQNLSASRPQDRQFILSSKKLLLSDSGFYLCAWSAQGYQPQHFGDGTRLSIL.

The chain has TRBV5-6 and TRBJ1-2; D gene unclear. V dropped 3 bases and J dropped 2 bases, with 8 bases sitting between them. This CDR3 is 13 amino acids long. In germline, CDR1 is SGHDT, CDR2 YYEEEE. Here the CDR3 reads CASSSQSNYGYTF. The CDR3 region has the DNA TGTGCCAGCAGCTCACAGTCCAACTATGGCTACACCTTC.

In this sample, this clonotype turned up a few times. The V call is TRBV13, the J call TRBJ2-2; D is unresolved. The CDR3 runs 14 residues. Germline CDR1 and CDR2: PRHDT and FYEKMQ (reference sequence). The germline V and J ends were trimmed by 5 bases and 1 base, with 8 bases remaining between them. In DNA, the CDR3 is TGTGCCAGCAGCCATGTAGAGAACACCGGGGAGCTGTTTTTT. Translating it yields CASSHVENTGELFF.

As for this clonotype: One end of the junction does not line up with germline, which may come from a read error. The chain uses TRBV11-1 and TRBJ2-1; 10 bases match TRBD2. Germline CDR1 SGHAT, CDR2 FQDESV (reference sequence). The CDR3 spans 18 residues. This chain's CDR3 is CASSPDGAPGLAFNSEVF. The CDR3 DNA follows: TGTGCCAGCAGCCCGGACGGAGCGCCGGGACTAGCGTTCAACTCGGAGGTCTTC.

The table lists this clonotype with many counts. The chain links TRBV4-3 to TRBJ2-2; a possible D gene is TRBD2 (7 bases). Trimming stripped 0 bases from V and 5 bases from J, with 19 bases between. CDR3 size: 18 residues. Germline V gene sequence: CDR1 LGHNA, CDR2 YSLEER. In nucleotides, the CDR3 is TGCGCCAGCAGCCAAGATACCATCTGGGGGGGGGCAACCGGGGAGCTGTTTTTT. As protein: CASSQDTIWGGATGELFF.

The table lists this clonotype with many counts. The gene calls are TRBV6-2 or TRBV6-3 and TRBJ2-7, with TRBD2 matching 10 bases. Germline CDR1 and CDR2: MNHEY and SVGEGT. Trimming took 2 bases from V and 3 from J; bases not matched to a gene: 7. The CDR3 is made up of 16 amino acids. The CDR3 DNA sequence: TGTGCCAGCAGTTACCTAGCGGGGGCCAACTACTACGAGCAGTACTTC. Translated, it gives CASSYLAGANYYEQYF.

This clonotype was picked up many times. The V call is TRBV6-6, the J call TRBJ2-4; the D is unclear. CDR1 is MNHNY and CDR2 is SVGAGI in the germline V gene (reference sequence). V shed 7 bases and J shed 3 bases, with 10 bases lying between them. The CDR3 has 13 residues. The CDR3 DNA follows: TGTGCCAGCACCCCCCTTAGCAAAAACATTCAGTACTTC. Residues: CASTPLSKNIQYF.

The chain links TRBV29-1 to TRBJ1-4, with 9 nucleotides matching TRBD1. Looked up from germline, CDR1 is SQVTM and CDR2 is ANQGSEA. The CDR3 totals 13 residues. With V trimmed by 7 bases and J by 10 bases, 10 bases remained unmatched. The CDR3 protein is CSARDRDGSKLFF. The CDR3 coding sequence is TGCAGCGCCCGGGACAGGGACGGCTCAAAACTGTTTTTT.

This clonotype has more than one count but fewer than ten. This chain connects TRBV12-3 or TRBV12-4 to TRBJ2-2; D remains ambiguous. CDR3 length: 14 amino acids. V was trimmed by 2 bases and J by 4 bases, leaving 8 bases between them. The CDR3 DNA is TGTGCCAGCAGTTTAAGTATTGGCACCGGGGAGCTGTTTTTT. Its translation: CASSLSIGTGELFF.

V gene TRBV28 combines with J gene TRBJ2-3, with a possible D match to TRBD2 (5 bases). This CDR3 comprises 14 residues. Looked up from germline, CDR1 is MDHEN and CDR2 is SYDVKM. The germline V and J ends were trimmed by 7 bases and 8 bases, with 19 bases remaining between them. The CDR3 region is CASMGKRGPFTQYF. In DNA, the CDR3 is TGTGCCAGCATGGGGAAACGGGGTCCATTTACGCAGTATTTT.

The table lists this clonotype with a few counts. The chain uses TRBV5-1 and TRBJ1-1; no clear D gene. Germline V gene sequence: CDR1 SGHRS, CDR2 YFSETQ. The ends were cut back, 7 bases at V and 1 base at J, with 8 bases in the middle. The CDR3 extends over 12 amino acids. CDR3 in DNA: TGCGCCAGCCACAACCCGAACACTGAAGCTTTCTTT. Its protein is CASHNPNTEAFF.

The chain is built from TRBV11-2 and TRBJ2-1; 8 positions match TRBD2. Germline V CDR1 and CDR2: SGHAT, FQNNGV. Trimming removed 6 bases from V and 9 bases from J; junction bases left unmatched: 10. The CDR3 is made up of 14 amino acids. CDR3 coding DNA: TGTGCCAGCAGTCCCGAGGCGGGGGGCCCTGAGCAGTTCTTC. It yields the protein CASSPEAGGPEQFF. The full variable domain, its missing parts supplied by reference TRBV11-2 and TRBJ2-1, is EAGVAQSPRYKIIEKRQSVAFWCNPISGHATLYWYQQILGQGPKLLIQFQNNGVVDDSQLPKDRFSAERLKGVDSTLKIQPAKLEDSAVYLCASSPEAGGPEQFFGPGTRLTVL.